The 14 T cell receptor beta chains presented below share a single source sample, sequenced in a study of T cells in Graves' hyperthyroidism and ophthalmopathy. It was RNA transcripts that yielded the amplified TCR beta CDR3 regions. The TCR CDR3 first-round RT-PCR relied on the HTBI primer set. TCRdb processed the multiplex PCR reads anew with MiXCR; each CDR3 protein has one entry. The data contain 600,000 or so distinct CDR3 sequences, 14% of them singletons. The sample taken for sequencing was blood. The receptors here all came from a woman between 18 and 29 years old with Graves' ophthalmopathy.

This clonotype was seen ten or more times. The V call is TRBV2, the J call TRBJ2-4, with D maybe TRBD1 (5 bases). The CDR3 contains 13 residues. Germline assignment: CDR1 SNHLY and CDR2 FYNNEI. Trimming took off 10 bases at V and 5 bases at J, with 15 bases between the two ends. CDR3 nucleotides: TGTGCCACCCTGACCAGGGTAGAAAACATTCAGTACTTC. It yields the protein CATLTRVENIQYF. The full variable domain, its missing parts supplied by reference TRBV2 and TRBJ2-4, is EPEVTQTPSHQVTQMGQEVILRCVPISNHLYFYWYRQILGQKVEFLVSFYNNEISEKSEIFDDQFSVERPDGSNFTLKIRSTKLEDSAMYFCATLTRVENIQYFGAGTRLSVL.

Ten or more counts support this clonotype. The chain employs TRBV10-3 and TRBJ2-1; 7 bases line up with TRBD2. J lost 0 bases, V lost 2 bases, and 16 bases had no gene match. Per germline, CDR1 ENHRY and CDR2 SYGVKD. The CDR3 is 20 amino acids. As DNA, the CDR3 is TGTGCCATCAGTGAGCCGGGGAGGGCCCGAGGGTTTGGCTCCTACAATGAGCAGTTCTTC. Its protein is CAISEPGRARGFGSYNEQFF.

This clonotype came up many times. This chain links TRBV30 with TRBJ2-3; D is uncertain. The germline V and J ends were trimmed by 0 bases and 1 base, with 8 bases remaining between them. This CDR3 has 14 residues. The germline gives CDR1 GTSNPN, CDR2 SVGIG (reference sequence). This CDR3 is CAWSVDGRTDTQYF. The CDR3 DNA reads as TGTGCCTGGAGTGTGGATGGACGCACAGATACGCAGTATTTT.

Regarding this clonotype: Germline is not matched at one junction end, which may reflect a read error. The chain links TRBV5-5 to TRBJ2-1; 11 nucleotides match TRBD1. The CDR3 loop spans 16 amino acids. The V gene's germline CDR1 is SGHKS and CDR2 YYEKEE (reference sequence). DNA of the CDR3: TGTGCCAGCAGCTCGACCCCCGGGACAGGGGGTAATGAGCAGCTCTTC. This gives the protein CASSSTPGTGGNEQLF.

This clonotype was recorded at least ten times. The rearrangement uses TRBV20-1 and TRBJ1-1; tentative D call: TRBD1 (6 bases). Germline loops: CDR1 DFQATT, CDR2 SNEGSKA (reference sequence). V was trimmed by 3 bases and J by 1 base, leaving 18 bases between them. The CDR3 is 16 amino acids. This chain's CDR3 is CSASPLPWTANTEAFF. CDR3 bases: TGCAGTGCTAGCCCCCTGCCTTGGACAGCGAACACTGAAGCTTTCTTT.

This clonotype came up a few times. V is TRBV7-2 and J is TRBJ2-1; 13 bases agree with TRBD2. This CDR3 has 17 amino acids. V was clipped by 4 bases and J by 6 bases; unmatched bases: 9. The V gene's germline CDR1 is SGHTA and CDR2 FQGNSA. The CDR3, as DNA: TGTGCCAGCAGCTACTTAGTAGGACTAGCGGGAGTCAATGAGCAGTTCTTC. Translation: CASSYLVGLAGVNEQFF.

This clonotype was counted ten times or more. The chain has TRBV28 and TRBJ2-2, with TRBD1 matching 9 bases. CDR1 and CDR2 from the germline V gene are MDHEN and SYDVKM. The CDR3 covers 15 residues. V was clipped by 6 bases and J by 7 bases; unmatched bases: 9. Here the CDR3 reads CASRIGTGRGGELFF. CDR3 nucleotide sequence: TGTGCCAGCAGGATCGGGACAGGGAGAGGCGGGGAGCTGTTTTTT.

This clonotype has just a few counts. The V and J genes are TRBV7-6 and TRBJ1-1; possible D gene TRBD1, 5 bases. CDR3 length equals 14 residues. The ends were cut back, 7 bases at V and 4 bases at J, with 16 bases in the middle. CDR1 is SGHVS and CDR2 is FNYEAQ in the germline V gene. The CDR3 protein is CASTYWGSGTEAFF. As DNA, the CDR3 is TGTGCCAGCACCTATTGGGGGAGTGGCACTGAAGCTTTCTTT.

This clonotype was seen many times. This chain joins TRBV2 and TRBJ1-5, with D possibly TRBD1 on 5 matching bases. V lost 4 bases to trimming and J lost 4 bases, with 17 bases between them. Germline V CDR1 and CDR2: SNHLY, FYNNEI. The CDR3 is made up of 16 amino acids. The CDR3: CASSARVLSLNQPQHF. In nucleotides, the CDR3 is TGTGCCAGCAGTGCCAGGGTATTGTCTCTAAATCAGCCCCAGCATTTT.

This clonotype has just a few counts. The CDR3 region has the DNA TGTGCCAGCAGCGGGACTAGCGAGGGTGAGCAGTTCTTC. Amino acid sequence: CASSGTSEGEQFF. V and J are TRBV9 and TRBJ2-1; 9 positions match TRBD2. V shed 3 bases, J shed 9 bases, and the junction held 4 bases outside the gene matches. CDR3 length: 13 amino acids. Germline V gene lookup returns CDR1 SGDLS and CDR2 YYNGEE.

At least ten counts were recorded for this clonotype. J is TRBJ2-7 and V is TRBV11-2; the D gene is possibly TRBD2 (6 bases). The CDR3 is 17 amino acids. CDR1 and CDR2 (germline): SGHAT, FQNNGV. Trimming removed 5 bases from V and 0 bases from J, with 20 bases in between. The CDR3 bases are TGTGCCAGCAGCCTCCTCGGAGGGACTGGAAGCTCCTACGAGCAGTACTTC. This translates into CASSLLGGTGSSYEQYF. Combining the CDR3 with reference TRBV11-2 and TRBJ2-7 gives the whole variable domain EAGVAQSPRYKIIEKRQSVAFWCNPISGHATLYWYQQILGQGPKLLIQFQNNGVVDDSQLPKDRFSAERLKGVDSTLKIQPAKLEDSAVYLCASSLLGGTGSSYEQYFGPGTRLTVT.

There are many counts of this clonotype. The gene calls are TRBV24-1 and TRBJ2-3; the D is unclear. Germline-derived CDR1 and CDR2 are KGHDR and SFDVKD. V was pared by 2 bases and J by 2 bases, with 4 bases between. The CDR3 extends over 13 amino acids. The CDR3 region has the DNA TGTGCCACCAGTGATTCAGACACAGATACGCAGTATTTT. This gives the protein CATSDSDTDTQYF.

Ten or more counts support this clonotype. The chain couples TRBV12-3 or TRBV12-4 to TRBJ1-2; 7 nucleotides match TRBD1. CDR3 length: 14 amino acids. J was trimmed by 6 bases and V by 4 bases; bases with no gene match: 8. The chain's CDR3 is CASSWGDRANGYTF. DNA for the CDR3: TGTGCCAGCAGTTGGGGGGACAGAGCTAATGGCTACACCTTC.

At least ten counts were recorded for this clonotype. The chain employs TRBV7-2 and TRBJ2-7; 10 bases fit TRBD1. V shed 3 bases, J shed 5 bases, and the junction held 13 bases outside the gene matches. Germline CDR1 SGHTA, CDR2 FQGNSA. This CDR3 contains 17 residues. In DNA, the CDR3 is TGTGCCAGCAGCTTCCACAACACCGGGACAGGGGTCCACGAGCAGTACTTC. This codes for CASSFHNTGTGVHEQYF.